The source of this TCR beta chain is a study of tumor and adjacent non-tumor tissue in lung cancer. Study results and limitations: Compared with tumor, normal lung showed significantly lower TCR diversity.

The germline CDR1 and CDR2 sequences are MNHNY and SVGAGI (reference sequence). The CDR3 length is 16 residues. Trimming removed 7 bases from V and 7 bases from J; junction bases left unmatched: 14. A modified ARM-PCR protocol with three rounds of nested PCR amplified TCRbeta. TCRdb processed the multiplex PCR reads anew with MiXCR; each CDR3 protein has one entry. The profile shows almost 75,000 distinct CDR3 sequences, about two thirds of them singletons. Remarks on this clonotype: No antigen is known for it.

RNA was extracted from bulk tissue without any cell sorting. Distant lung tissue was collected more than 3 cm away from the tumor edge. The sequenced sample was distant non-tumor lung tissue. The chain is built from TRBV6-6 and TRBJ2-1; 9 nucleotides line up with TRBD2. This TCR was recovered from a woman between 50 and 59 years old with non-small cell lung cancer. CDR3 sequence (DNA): TGTGCCAGCAATTTAGGAAGAGTAGCGGGAGAGAATGAGCAGTTCTTC. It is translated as CASNLGRVAGENEQFF.